The 16 T cell receptor beta chains below all came from one sample that was sequenced in a study of T cells in Graves' hyperthyroidism and ophthalmopathy. Using RNA transcripts as the source, TCR beta CDR3 regions were amplified. The HTBI primer set was used in a first-round RT-PCR of the TCR CDR3. MiXCR, run by TCRdb on the multiplex PCR reads, gives a single entry per CDR3 protein. The sample contains about 360,000 distinct CDR3 sequences, around 13% of which appear only once. Sample: blood. The receptor set was obtained from a young woman with Graves' hyperthyroidism.

This clonotype was recorded at least ten times. The gene calls are TRBV7-8 and TRBJ2-4; TRBD2 matches at 11 bases. With V trimmed by 5 bases and J by 8 bases, 8 bases remained unmatched. The CDR3 spans 15 residues. CDR1 and CDR2 (germline): SGHVS, FQNEAQ. This CDR3 is CASSPTSGMRYIQYF. The DNA for the CDR3 is TGTGCCAGCAGCCCGACTAGCGGGATGAGGTACATTCAGTACTTC.

This clonotype was seen repeatedly, ten times or more. The V and J genes are TRBV7-2 and TRBJ2-7, with 7 bases aligning to TRBD1. V lost 4 bases, J lost 6 bases, and 3 bases stayed unmatched. The CDR3 contains 12 residues. Germline V gives CDR1 SGHTA, CDR2 FQGNSA. CDR3 residues: CASSSYRGEQYF. The DNA for the CDR3 is TGTGCCAGCAGCTCTTACAGGGGCGAGCAGTACTTC.

J is TRBJ1-2 and V is TRBV6-2 or TRBV6-3, with a possible D match to TRBD1 (5 bases). CDR1 is MNHEY, CDR2 SVGEGT, per germline. The CDR3 is made up of 12 amino acids. The V gene lost 6 bases and the J gene lost 6 bases, with 11 bases spanning the gap. The chain's CDR3 is CASSPGPHGYTF. Here the CDR3 DNA reads TGTGCCAGCAGCCCGGGACCTCATGGCTACACCTTC.

As for this clonotype: This may stem from a read error, because a much larger clone lies one nucleotide away. The chain has TRBV28 and TRBJ2-7; tentative D call: TRBD1 (5 bases). This CDR3 has 13 residues. V shed 4 bases and J shed 2 bases, with 9 bases lying between them. CDR1 MDHEN and CDR2 SYDVKM come from the germline V gene. The CDR3 nucleotides are TGTGCCAGCAGTTGGGGCAGCCCCTACGAGCAGTACTTC. Its protein is CASSWGSPYEQYF. Drawing the rest from reference TRBV28 and TRBJ2-7, the complete variable domain is DVKVTQSSRYLVKRTGEKVFLECVQDMDHENMFWYRQDPGLGLRLIYFSYDVKMKEKGDIPEGYSVSREKKERFSLILESASTNQTSMYLCASSWGSPYEQYFGPGTRLTVT.

The CDR3 DNA reads as TGTGCCAGCAGTACGACAGTCCCGCTCCCCTACGAGCAGTACTTC. Amino acid sequence: CASSTTVPLPYEQYF. The rearrangement joins TRBV12-3 or TRBV12-4 to TRBJ2-7, with TRBD1 as a possible D gene (5 bases). Trimming removed 5 bases at V and 2 bases at J, with 16 bases between. The CDR3 totals 15 residues.

About this clonotype itself: A single base separates this from a much larger clone, so it may be a read error. This chain joins TRBV20-1 and TRBJ2-5; D not certain. The CDR3 totals 11 residues. Germline V CDR1 and CDR2: DFQATT, SNEGSKA (reference sequence). CDR3 bases: TGCGGTGCTAGAGTGGGGGAGACCCAGTACTTC. Amino acids: CGARVGETQYF.

In this sample, this clonotype turned up many times. The CDR3 loop is CASGRQGRNTEAFF. CDR3 coding DNA: TGCGCCAGCGGTAGACAGGGCCGGAACACTGAAGCTTTCTTT. The chain employs TRBV5-1 and TRBJ1-1; 7 bases map to TRBD1. Germline assignment: CDR1 SGHRS and CDR2 YFSETQ. Trimming removed 7 bases from V and 1 base from J; junction bases left unmatched: 7. The CDR3 is 14 amino acids.

This clonotype occurred many times. CDR3 bases: TGTGCCAGCAGATCAGTGGGACAGGGACAGGGTAACTCCTACGAGCAGTACTTC. The encoded protein is CASRSVGQGQGNSYEQYF. V usage is TRBV6-2 or TRBV6-3 and J usage is TRBJ2-7, with 9 bases fitting TRBD1. Germline trimming cut 6 bases from V and 0 bases from J; bases unmatched to any gene: 15. The CDR3 totals 18 residues. Germline values: CDR1 MNHEY, CDR2 SVGEGT.

Many counts were recorded for this clonotype. The chain has TRBV5-1 and TRBJ2-7; D is possibly TRBD2 (6 bases). Trimming took off 5 bases at V and 3 bases at J, with 24 bases between the two ends. This CDR3 has 17 amino acids. Germline CDR1 reads SGHRS; CDR2 reads YFSETQ. This chain's CDR3 is CASSWDTEGMGYYEQYF. In nucleotides, the CDR3 is TGCGCCAGCAGTTGGGATACGGAGGGGATGGGCTACTACGAGCAGTACTTC.

With respect to this clonotype: A much more abundant neighbour one base away suggests this may be a read error. This CDR3 fails to terminate in the conserved phenylalanine or tryptophan, so it likely reflects a read error. The gene calls are TRBV10-3 and TRBJ1-6, with no clear D. The CDR3 contains 12 residues. The V end was cut by 4 bases, the J end by 12 bases, with 10 bases between. Per the germline V gene, CDR1 is ENHRY and CDR2 is SYGVKD. CDR3: CAISGPGGPLHS. In DNA, the CDR3 is TGTGCCATCAGTGGACCGGGAGGACCCCTCCACTCT.

This clonotype was seen repeatedly, ten times or more. The chain carries TRBV13 and TRBJ2-5; TRBD2 matches at 11 bases. This CDR3 has 16 amino acids. J gave up 2 bases and V 3 bases, and 5 bases lay outside the gene matches. Germline values: CDR1 PRHDT, CDR2 FYEKMQ (reference sequence). This CDR3 is CASSFSRTSGQETQYF. The CDR3 nucleotides read TGTGCCAGCAGCTTTTCTAGGACTAGCGGGCAAGAGACCCAGTACTTC.

The chain recombines TRBV19 with TRBJ1-5; 7 bases agree with TRBD1. Germline V gives CDR1 LNHDA, CDR2 SQIVND (reference sequence). The CDR3 is made up of 17 amino acids. J gave up 9 bases and V 1 base, and 15 bases lay outside the gene matches. CDR3 nucleotide sequence: TGTGCCAGTAGTATAGGGGAGGGGGCAGGGAGTACTCGGCCCCAGCATTTT. This encodes CASSIGEGAGSTRPQHF. The full variable domain, in which reference TRBV19 and TRBJ1-5 provide the parts outside the CDR3, is DGGITQSPKYLFRKEGQNVTLSCEQNLNHDAMYWYRQDPGQGLRLIYYSQIVNDFQKGDIAEGYSVSREKKESFPLTVTSAQKNPTAFYLCASSIGEGAGSTRPQHFGDGTRLSIL.

This clonotype has at least ten counts. The rearrangement uses TRBV2 and TRBJ2-5, with D perhaps matching TRBD2 (5 bases). Germline V gene sequence: CDR1 SNHLY, CDR2 FYNNEI. V lost 7 bases to trimming and J lost 5 bases, with 17 bases between them. The CDR3 totals 14 residues. The CDR3 coding sequence is TGTGCCAGCACCGCGGGTAGGGAATGGGAGACCCAGTACTTC. Translating it yields CASTAGREWETQYF.

About this clonotype itself: Given a much more abundant clone one base away, this may be a read error. The genes are TRBV10-3 and TRBJ1-4; D is undetermined. Trimming pared 11 bases from V and 6 bases from J, leaving 25 bases between. CDR3 length equals 16 residues. From germline, CDR1 is ENHRY and CDR2 SYGVKD. CDR3 nucleotide sequence: TGTGCCGCCCGTCAATCCTCAGGAGAAACCTATGAAAAACTGTTTTTT. Translating gives CAARQSSGETYEKLFF.

This clonotype was recorded at least ten times. The CDR3: CASSSSTGGWAFF. CDR3 bases: TGTGCCAGCAGCAGTTCAACTGGGGGTTGGGCTTTCTTT. The V call is TRBV7-9, the J call TRBJ1-1, with a tentative D call TRBD1 (5 bases). Germline-derived CDR1 and CDR2 are SEHNR and FQNEAQ (reference sequence). V lost 5 bases and J 11 bases, leaving 18 bases between the germline ends. The CDR3 is 13 amino acids. The variable domain in full, completed from reference TRBV7-9 and TRBJ1-1, reads DTGVSQNPRHKITKRGQNVTFRCDPISEHNRLYWYRQTLGQGPEFLTYFQNEAQLEKSRLLSDRFSAERPKGSFSTLEIQRTEQGDSAMYLCASSSSTGGWAFFGQGTRLTVV.

The chain has TRBV5-1 and TRBJ1-1; D perhaps matches TRBD1 (5 bases). Between the trimmed V and J ends, which lost 3 bases and 5 bases, there was a span of 14 bases. The CDR3 loop spans 14 amino acids. The germline CDR1 and CDR2 sequences are SGHRS and YFSETQ. The CDR3 reads CASSSQEGVTEAFF. The CDR3 coding sequence is TGCGCCAGCAGCTCCCAGGAAGGGGTGACTGAAGCTTTCTTT.